The 27 T cell receptor beta chains below all came from one sample that was sequenced in a study of OX40 agonist ivuxolimab in advanced cancers. Libraries were built with the immunoSEQ multiplex PCR assay. Not all clones reach the TCRdb copy of this immuneACCESS table, which keeps in-frame sequences only. Checked studies attribute under half of the gap to unresolved V genes and leave the rest unexplained. The sample contains about 85,000 clones, around 85% of them found a single time. Together, the top ten hold less than 2% of the sample. The sequences come from CD4+ or CD8+ T cells sorted from blood, collected in a trial of the OX40 agonist ivuxolimab. The receptor source for this set is an adult with an advanced solid tumor such as melanoma, head and neck, liver or kidney cancer.

The chain joins TRBV7-6 to TRBJ2-1; the D is unclear. Trimming cost V 5 bases and J 10 bases, with 24 bases left between them. The CDR3 totals 16 residues. CDR1 and CDR2 from the germline V gene are SGHVS and FNYEAQ. DNA of the CDR3: TGTGCCAGCAGCGGAAATGGAAGGGCCTTCGTGAGGGAGCAGTTCTTC. Translating gives CASSGNGRAFVREQFF.

The CDR3 nucleotides are TGCGCCACCCATCCGGGGGAGGCCCAAGAGACCCAGTACTTC. This codes for CATHPGEAQETQYF. This chain uses TRBV5-1 with TRBJ2-5; D might be TRBD2 (6 bases). Between the trimmed V and J ends, which lost 9 bases and 1 base, there was a span of 16 bases. Germline-derived CDR1 and CDR2 are SGHRS and YFSETQ. The CDR3 is 14 amino acids.

The rearrangement links TRBV9 to TRBJ2-1, with D maybe TRBD2 (6 bases). The germline V gene has CDR1 SGDLS and CDR2 YYNGEE. The CDR3 is 14 residues long. V shed 1 base and J shed 8 bases, with 13 bases lying between them. The CDR3 DNA reads TGTGCCAGCAGCGTATCGGGACTTAGCCATGAGCAGTTCTTC. It translates to CASSVSGLSHEQFF. The whole variable domain, filled in from reference TRBV9 and TRBJ2-1, reads DSGVTQTPKHLITATGQRVTLRCSPRSGDLSVYWYQQSLDQGLQFLIQYYNGEERAKGNILERFSAQQFPDLHSELNLSSLELGDSALYFCASSVSGLSHEQFFGPGTRLTVL.

The V call is TRBV12-2, the J call TRBJ2-1; TRBD2, the table's D call, lacks a check against the DNA. TRBV12-2 is a pseudogene locus. CDR3 length equals 11 residues. CDR3: CASRLLNEQFF. The CDR3 DNA follows: TGTGCAAGTCGCTTACTTAATGAGCAGTTCTTC.

This chain connects TRBV14 to TRBJ1-2; the D gene is possibly TRBD1 (5 bases). With 4 bases removed from V and 3 bases from J, the gap between germline ends came to 15 bases. CDR1 and CDR2 (germline): SGHDN, FVKESK. The CDR3 is made up of 15 amino acids. As DNA, the CDR3 is TGTGCCAGCAGCCCTCGACAGATCGCTGACTATGGCTACACCTTC. This sequence encodes CASSPRQIADYGYTF.

The chain couples TRBV30 to TRBJ1-2; D might be TRBD1 (6 bases). This CDR3 has 13 residues. Trimming took off 2 bases at V and 3 bases at J, with 10 bases between the two ends. Germline CDR1 and CDR2: GTSNPN and SVGIG (reference sequence). In nucleotides, the CDR3 is TGTGCCTGGAGTTCGGGGGCTGACTATGGCTACACCTTC. Translating gives CAWSSGADYGYTF. Full variable domain (rest looked up from reference TRBV30 and TRBJ1-2): SQTIHQWPATLVQPVGSPLSLECTVEGTSNPNLYWYRQAAGRGLQLLFYSVGIGQISSEVPQNLSASRPQDRQFILSSKKLLLSDSGFYLCAWSSGADYGYTFGSGTRLTVV.

This clone was seen only a few times. The rearrangement links TRBV7-9 to TRBJ1-2, with a possible D match to TRBD1 (5 bases). Trimming removed 1 base from V and 6 bases from J, with 9 bases in between. This CDR3 contains 13 residues. Germline V gene lookup returns CDR1 SEHNR and CDR2 FQNEAQ (reference sequence). This chain's CDR3 is CASSLGGTHGYTF. CDR3 nucleotide sequence: TGTGCCAGCAGCTTAGGGGGGACGCATGGCTACACCTTC.

The chain carries TRBV7-8 and TRBJ2-2; D is ambiguous. V dropped 5 bases and J dropped 6 bases, with 7 bases sitting between them. In germline, CDR1 is SGHVS, CDR2 FQNEAQ. The CDR3 contains 12 residues. This CDR3 is CASSQLPGELFF. The CDR3 nucleotides are TGTGCCAGCAGCCAATTACCCGGGGAGCTGTTTTTT.

The rearrangement links TRBV11-2 to TRBJ2-5; 8 bases agree with TRBD2. Trimming took 5 bases from V and 0 from J; bases not matched to a gene: 8. The germline CDR1 and CDR2 sequences are SGHAT and FQNNGV. The CDR3 extends over 16 amino acids. Here the CDR3 reads CASSPVGRGDQETQYF. CDR3 nucleotides: TGTGCCAGCAGCCCCGTCGGGCGGGGGGACCAAGAGACCCAGTACTTC.

The rearrangement uses TRBV5-1 and TRBJ2-5; either TRBD1 or TRBD2 may supply D (5 bases each). Germline V lookup: CDR1 SGHRS, CDR2 YFSETQ. CDR3 length: 15 amino acids. With 6 bases removed from V and 2 bases from J, the gap between germline ends came to 17 bases. CDR3 amino acids: CASTFGADLQETQYF. The CDR3 nucleotides read TGCGCCAGCACATTCGGGGCGGATTTACAAGAGACCCAGTACTTC.

This clone has a handful of counts. CDR3 nucleotides: TGTGCCAGCAGCCCTCGGGGGGGCACTGAAGCTTTCTTT. This gives the protein CASSPRGGTEAFF. The chain joins TRBV9 to TRBJ1-1; TRBD1 might be the D (5 bases). The germline gives CDR1 SGDLS, CDR2 YYNGEE. Trimming took 4 bases from V and 4 from J, leaving 11 bases between them. The length of the CDR3 is 13 residues.

The J gene is TRBJ1-1, the V gene TRBV28, with 7 positions matching TRBD1. The CDR3 runs 13 residues. The J segment lost 7 bases and the V segment lost 3 bases, leaving 5 bases of the junction unmatched. Germline V CDR1 and CDR2: MDHEN, SYDVKM. CDR3 sequence reads: CASSLGGGYEAFF. The CDR3 coding sequence is TGTGCCAGCAGTTTGGGAGGGGGCTATGAAGCTTTCTTT.

This clone came up once. The chain is built from TRBV30 and TRBJ2-5, with 7 bases identical to TRBD2. Trimming at V came to 1 base and at J to 5 bases, leaving 1 base not matched to a gene. Germline CDR1 reads GTSNPN; CDR2 reads SVGIG (reference sequence). The CDR3 runs 12 residues. CDR3 nucleotide sequence: TGTGCCTGGAGTGGGGGAGGGGAGACCCAGTACTTC. Its protein product is CAWSGGGETQYF.

The chain couples TRBV5-1 to TRBJ2-7; perhaps D is TRBD1 or TRBD2 (6 bases each). Per the germline V gene, CDR1 is SGHRS and CDR2 is YFSETQ. The CDR3 has 14 residues. With 0 bases removed from V and 3 bases from J, the gap between germline ends came to 10 bases. This chain's CDR3 is CASSLGGAGYEQYF. CDR3 DNA sequence: TGCGCCAGCAGCTTGGGGGGGGCTGGCTACGAGCAGTACTTC. The variable domain in full, with the rest retrieved from reference TRBV5-1 and TRBJ2-7, is KAGVTQTPRYLIKTRGQQVTLSCSPISGHRSVSWYQQTPGQGLQFLFEYFSETQRNKGNFPGRFSGRQFSNSRSEMNVSTLELGDSALYLCASSLGGAGYEQYFGPGTRLTVT.

J is TRBJ1-3 and V is TRBV9; 7 nucleotides agree with TRBD1. The J segment lost 0 bases and the V segment lost 8 bases, leaving 14 bases of the junction unmatched. CDR3 length equals 17 residues. Germline CDR1 and CDR2: SGDLS and YYNGEE. The CDR3: CASTRGGQANSGNTIYF. The CDR3 nucleotides read TGTGCCAGTACCAGGGGGGGGCAGGCCAACTCTGGAAACACCATATATTTT.

This chain uses TRBV30 with TRBJ2-7, with D tentatively TRBD1 (6 bases). Germline assignment: CDR1 GTSNPN and CDR2 SVGIG (reference sequence). Trimming took off 7 bases at V and 2 bases at J, with 15 bases between the two ends. CDR3 size: 13 residues. Written as DNA, the CDR3 is TGTGCCTCCTCAAAGAAGGGGGCCTACGAGCAGTACTTC. Translating gives CASSKKGAYEQYF.

V gene TRBV5-8 combines with J gene TRBJ1-1; perhaps TRBD1 as D (6 bases). Trimming took 3 bases from V and 11 from J, leaving 17 bases between them. The CDR3 contains 13 residues. CDR1 SGHTS and CDR2 YDEGEE come from the germline V gene. The CDR3 here is CASSSIGGIWAFF. CDR3 DNA sequence: TGTGCCAGCAGCTCAATAGGGGGGATTTGGGCTTTCTTT.

This sequence joins TRBV5-4 and TRBJ1-3; D remains unclear. Germline CDR1 and CDR2: SGHNT and YYREEE (reference sequence). V lost 0 bases, J lost 0 bases, and 16 bases lay in between. The CDR3 runs 18 residues. The CDR3, as DNA: TGTGCCAGCAGCTTGGGTGGTCGGGCGCGACACTCTGGAAACACCATATATTTT. It codes for CASSLGGRARHSGNTIYF.

Comment on this clone: The sample carries other DNA sequences with the same CDR3. The J gene is TRBJ2-5, the V gene TRBV19; 9 bases are a match to TRBD1. CDR3 size: 15 residues. V was pared by 5 bases and J by 2 bases, with 6 bases of the junction left unmatched. Germline V CDR1 and CDR2: LNHDA, SQIVND (reference sequence). The CDR3 region is CASSPPGTGQETQYF. The CDR3 coding sequence is TGTGCCAGTAGTCCCCCCGGGACAGGGCAAGAGACCCAGTACTTC.

The CDR3 protein is CASSRTVQETQYF. The CDR3 DNA reads as TGTGCCAGCAGCCGGACAGTACAAGAGACCCAGTACTTC. The chain employs TRBV25-1 and TRBJ2-5, with D perhaps TRBD1 (6 bases). Germline CDR1 is MGHDK and CDR2 is SYGVNS. The CDR3 is made up of 13 amino acids. The germline V and J ends were trimmed by 6 bases and 2 bases, with 10 bases remaining between them.

This rearrangement joins TRBV7-2 to TRBJ2-5; 7 bases match TRBD2. The DNA end is a closer match to TRBJ2-7, so the J assignment may be wrong. The V gene's germline CDR1 is SGHTA and CDR2 FQGNSA. This CDR3 has 14 amino acids. In DNA form, the CDR3 reads TGTGCCAGCAGCCCGCGGGGGTATACCTACGAGCAGTACTTC. As protein: CASSPRGYTYEQYF.

There are a few counts of this clone. This chain joins TRBV4-1 and TRBJ2-3, with D possibly being TRBD1 (7 bases). V shed 5 bases and J shed 2 bases, with 17 bases lying between them. Germline-derived CDR1 and CDR2 are MGHRA and YSYEKL. CDR3 length: 16 amino acids. The CDR3 nucleotides read TGCGCCAGCAGCTCCTCAGGGGGGTCATACACAGATACGCAGTATTTT. The encoded protein is CASSSSGGSYTDTQYF.

The chain joins TRBV11-2 to TRBJ1-2; D gene ambiguous. V was cut by 2 bases and J by 0 bases, with 16 bases left in between. The length of the CDR3 is 17 residues. CDR1 is SGHAT and CDR2 is FQNNGV in the germline V gene. The CDR3 region is CASSLLGRARTNYGYTF. The CDR3 region has the DNA TGTGCCAGCAGCTTATTGGGTCGGGCCCGGACTAACTATGGCTACACCTTC.

The chain joins TRBV5-1 to TRBJ2-2; the D call may be TRBD1 or TRBD2 (5 bases each). This CDR3 has 15 residues. V was cut by 4 bases and J by 3 bases, with 13 bases left in between. Germline CDR1 and CDR2: SGHRS and YFSETQ. This CDR3 reads CASSGGRGDTGELFF. The CDR3, as DNA: TGCGCCAGCAGCGGGGGACGAGGGGACACCGGGGAGCTGTTTTTT.

The chain recombines TRBV28 with TRBJ2-3, with D maybe TRBD2 (7 bases). The length of the CDR3 is 16 residues. Germline loops: CDR1 MDHEN, CDR2 SYDVKM. V was clipped by 6 bases and J by 0 bases, with 16 bases between them. The chain's CDR3 is CASRDSGAASTDTQYF. The CDR3 nucleotides are TGTGCCAGCAGGGACAGCGGGGCAGCTAGCACAGATACGCAGTATTTT.

This clone is a singleton in its sample. The chain is built from TRBV19 and TRBJ1-1; D might be TRBD1 (5 bases). The CDR3 loop spans 15 amino acids. The V gene's germline CDR1 is LNHDA and CDR2 SQIVND (reference sequence). Deletions cut 1 base from V and 4 bases from J, with 13 bases between. CDR3 DNA: TGTGCCAGTAGTATAGCCTCCGGGGGGGGCACTGAAGCTTTCTTT. Translating it yields CASSIASGGGTEAFF.

The chain combines TRBV5-6 with TRBJ1-1; 8 nucleotides align to TRBD1. This CDR3 is built from 14 residues. Losses at the gene ends were 4 bases for V and 11 bases for J; bases not matched to a gene: 13. Per germline, CDR1 SGHDT and CDR2 YYEEEE. DNA of the CDR3: TGTGCCAGCAGCAGGGGGACAGGCTGGTCGAACGCTTTCTTT. Its translation: CASSRGTGWSNAFF.